The T cell receptor beta chain under discussion was sequenced for a study of blood T cell repertoires in COVID-19. About the study: Acute and convalescent COVID-19 specimens originated in the United States, Italy and Spain.

Of note for this clone: An end of the junction differs from the germline gene, which may be a read error. Other DNA sequences within the sample encode an identical CDR3.

In the original workflow: Estimates of nucleated cell counts were drawn from the amplification of reference gene primers. Produced via immunoSEQ multiplex PCR; TCRdb's table is partial and in-frame only. That table supplies the V and J calls and clone size; D and trimming were determined from the DNA. This table holds some 85,000 clones, 80% found once. This CDR3 has 13 residues. From germline, CDR1 is SGHRS and CDR2 YFSETQ. Sample: peripheral blood. The sequence was collected from a woman of 80 years or more with acute or convalescent COVID-19. This chain links TRBV5-1 with TRBJ2-7; D call uncertain. CDR3 sequence (DNA): TGCGCCAGCAGCTTGGGCAGGTTCTCCGAGCAGTATTTC. It specifies CASSLGRFSEQYF.